This entry concerns a single T cell receptor beta chain. The target of this receptor is not known. Base qualities are not recorded, but no much larger clone differs from it by a single base. The immunoSEQ Assay, a bias-controlled multiplex PCR, was used to amplify TCRbeta CDR3 regions from genomic DNA. From the authors' description of their analysis: The number of nucleated cells in each sample was estimated from the amplification of reference gene primers within the assay. To quantify the absolute abundance of each unique TCRbeta CDR3 rearrangement, sequence reads were collapsed and filtered. For each sample, productive Simpson clonality was calculated as the square root of Simpson's diversity index across productive rearrangements. As stored in TCRdb, this immuneACCESS dataset retains in-frame rearrangements with V and J assigned. A fraction of the clones does not appear; measured against another copy, unresolved V genes explain less than half of the discrepancy, and the remainder lacks a known reason. For V, J and clone size, that table is used; D and trimming come from the DNA. For this sample the table gives hundreds of thousands of clones, of which around 90% were detected only once. The ten most abundant clones make up over 0.75% of the sample.

These data belong to a study of blood T cell repertoires in COVID-19 (dated by TCRdb to 2020 to 2022). Looking at the study overall: Samples covering the acute and convalescent phases of COVID-19 were provided by collaborators in the United States, Italy and Spain. The prospective study material was composed of cDNA or gDNA derived from T cells, B-cell-depleted T cells, or PBMCs. Deeply sampled blood TCRbeta repertoires from subjects exposed to, actively infected with, or recovered from COVID-19 were included in the dataset. The repertoires were released in a freely available public database meant as a resource for research on the immune response to SARS-CoV-2. The samples were drawn from two sources: the first 160 participants of the ongoing ImmuneRACE study, and 1,000 to 1,500 subjects contributed by 6 global collaborators. Nearly every sample came with metadata listing a de-identified subject ID, COVID-19 status, age in years and sex. Where available, HLA class I and class II types were obtained from metadata supplied by the sample provider rather than from assay-based typing. Beyond this particular receptor, the publication reports: The amount of clinical and demographic metadata varied by source and participant and was provided uncurated.

One collaborating source in Seattle enrolled patients during active infection and followed them longitudinally through the course of disease. Collaborating institutions collected whole blood in K2EDTA tubes following their own protocols. For TCRbeta analysis, collaborator samples were shipped as frozen whole blood, as isolated PBMCs, or as DNA extracted from either sample type. Sequenced material: peripheral blood. The receptor was derived from a man aged 55 to 70 with COVID-19, enrolled during active disease.

The nucleotides read TGTGCCACCCGAGGGAGGACTGAAGCTTTCTTT. Translated, it reads CATRGRTEAFF. The chain couples TRBV3-1 (or the pseudogene TRBV3-2) to TRBJ1-1; the D gene is not confidently resolved. V gives up 10 bases and J gives up 5 bases, and the segment between their germline ends measures 11 bases. In the germline V gene (reference sequence), CDR1 corresponds to LGHDT and CDR2 to YNNKEL. The CDR3 has 11 amino acids, counting the end cysteine and phenylalanine. Only the CDR3 DNA stays, 33 bases, in frame from base 1.